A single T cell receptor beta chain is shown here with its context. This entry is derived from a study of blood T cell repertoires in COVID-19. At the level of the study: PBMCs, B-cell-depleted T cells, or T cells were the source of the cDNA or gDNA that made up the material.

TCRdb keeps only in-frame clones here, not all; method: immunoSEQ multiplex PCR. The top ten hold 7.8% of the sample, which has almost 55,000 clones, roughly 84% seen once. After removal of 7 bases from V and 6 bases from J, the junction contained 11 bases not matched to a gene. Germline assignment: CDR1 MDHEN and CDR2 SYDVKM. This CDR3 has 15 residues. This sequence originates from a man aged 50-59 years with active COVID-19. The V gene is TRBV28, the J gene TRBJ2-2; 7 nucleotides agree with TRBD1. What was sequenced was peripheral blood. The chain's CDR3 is CASTGEGGRAGELFF. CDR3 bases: TGTGCCAGCACCGGGGAAGGGGGCAGGGCCGGGGAGCTGTTTTTT.